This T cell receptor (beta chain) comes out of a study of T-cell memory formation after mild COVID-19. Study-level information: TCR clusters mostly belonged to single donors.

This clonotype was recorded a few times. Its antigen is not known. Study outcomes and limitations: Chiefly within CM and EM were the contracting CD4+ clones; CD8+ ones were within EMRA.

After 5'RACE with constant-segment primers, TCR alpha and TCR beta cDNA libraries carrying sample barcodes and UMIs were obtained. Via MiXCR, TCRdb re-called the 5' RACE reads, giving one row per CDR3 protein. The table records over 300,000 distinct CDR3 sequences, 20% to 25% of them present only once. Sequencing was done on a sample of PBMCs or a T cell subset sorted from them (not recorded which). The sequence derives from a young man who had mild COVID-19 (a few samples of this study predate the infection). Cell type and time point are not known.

CDR3 residues: CASSPGQGLNEQFF. The CDR3 DNA reads TGTGCCAGCAGTCCGGGACAGGGACTCAATGAGCAGTTCTTC. V is TRBV13 and J is TRBJ2-1; 9 bases fit TRBD1. In germline, CDR1 is PRHDT, CDR2 FYEKMQ (reference sequence). This CDR3 is built from 14 residues. J lost 6 bases, V lost 6 bases, and 6 bases had no gene match.